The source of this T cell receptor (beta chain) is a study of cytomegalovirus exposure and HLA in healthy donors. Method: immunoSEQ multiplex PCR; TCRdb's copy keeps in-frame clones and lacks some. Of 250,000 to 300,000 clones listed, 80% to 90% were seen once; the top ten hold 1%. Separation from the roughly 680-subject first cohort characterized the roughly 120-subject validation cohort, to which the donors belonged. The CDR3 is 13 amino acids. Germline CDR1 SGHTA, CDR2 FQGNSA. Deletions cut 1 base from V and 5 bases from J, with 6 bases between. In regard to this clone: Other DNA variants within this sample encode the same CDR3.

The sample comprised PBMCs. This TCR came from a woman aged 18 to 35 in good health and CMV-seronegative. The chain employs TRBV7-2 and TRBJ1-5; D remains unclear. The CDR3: CASSLGGDQPQHF. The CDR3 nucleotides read TGTGCCAGCAGCTTAGGCGGGGATCAGCCCCAGCATTTT.